One sample yielded the 28 T cell receptor beta chains listed below, sequenced in a study of blood T cell repertoires in COVID-19. TCRdb's copy holds only in-frame clones and misses some; the assay was immunoSEQ multiplex PCR. The repertoire holds some 380,000 clones, with roughly 86% as singletons. The sequenced sample consisted of PBMCs or T cells enriched from blood (not recorded which). These receptor sequences come from a woman aged 40 to 50 with acute COVID-19.

The chain has TRBV6-1 and TRBJ2-7, with TRBD1 matching 7 bases. The ends lost 2 bases at V and 2 bases at J; junction bases unmatched: 24. CDR3 size: 21 residues. Germline V gene lookup returns CDR1 MNHNS and CDR2 SASEGT. This CDR3 is CASSENFPRQGGSVRAYEQYF. CDR3 nucleotide sequence: TGTGCCAGCAGTGAAAACTTTCCCCGACAGGGTGGAAGTGTGAGGGCCTACGAGCAGTACTTC.

This sequence joins TRBV4-2 and TRBJ1-2; D remains unclear. Trimming pared 7 bases from V and 2 bases from J, leaving 14 bases between. This CDR3 region has 14 residues. Looked up from germline, CDR1 is LGHNA and CDR2 is YNFKEQ. As DNA, the CDR3 is TGTGCCAGCACCCCAGCGGAGCAAAACTATGGCTACACCTTC. Translation: CASTPAEQNYGYTF.

The chain has TRBV9 and TRBJ1-6, with unresolved D. V was trimmed by 4 bases and J by 6 bases, leaving 14 bases between them. The CDR3 spans 15 residues. Looked up from germline, CDR1 is SGDLS and CDR2 is YYNGEE. The CDR3 here is CASSSNSEANSPLHF. The CDR3 DNA reads TGTGCCAGCAGCTCCAATTCCGAGGCTAATTCACCCCTCCACTTT.

The chain uses TRBV7-7 and TRBJ2-2; unclear D gene. The CDR3 consists of 16 residues. The germline CDR1 and CDR2 sequences are SSHAT and FNYEAQ (reference sequence). Trimming pared 5 bases from V and 1 base from J, leaving 14 bases between. CDR3 loop: CASSPRLIQNTGELFF. The CDR3 DNA sequence: TGTGCCAGCAGCCCACGACTCATCCAGAACACCGGGGAGCTGTTTTTT.

The chain is built from TRBV5-5 and TRBJ2-1, with D unclear. The V end lost 2 bases, the J end lost 1 base, and 10 bases lay between the germline ends. Germline CDR1 is SGHKS and CDR2 is YYEKEE (reference sequence). The CDR3 extends over 15 amino acids. The CDR3 nucleotides read TGTGCCAGCAGCTTAAACGGTCTTTCCTACAATGAGCAGTTCTTC. As protein: CASSLNGLSYNEQFF.

The chain carries TRBV6-1 and TRBJ2-3; 8 bases fit TRBD1. Germline CDR1 and CDR2: MNHNS and SASEGT. The CDR3 covers 17 residues. The V and J ends lost 3 bases and 1 base, in that order; junction bases with no gene match: 9. CDR3 nucleotides: TGTGCCAGCAGTGACGTCAGGGCGGGACAGGGCACAGATACGCAGTATTTT. It yields the protein CASSDVRAGQGTDTQYF.

The CDR3 bases are TGTGCCAGTTCGGGACAAACAAGCAATCAGCCCCAGCATTTT. This gives the protein CASSGQTSNQPQHF. The chain carries TRBV19 and TRBJ1-5; D possibly corresponds to TRBD1 (6 bases). Germline CDR1 is LNHDA and CDR2 is SQIVND (reference sequence). This CDR3 is built from 14 residues. Trimming stripped 8 bases from V and 1 base from J, with 12 bases between.

This clone has a handful of counts. The chain combines TRBV4-1 with TRBJ2-3; D is ambiguous. The CDR3 is made up of 11 amino acids. CDR1 is MGHRA, CDR2 YSYEKL, per germline. V dropped 8 bases and J dropped 1 base, with 4 bases sitting between them. Here the CDR3 reads CASPRTDTQYF. The CDR3 nucleotides read TGCGCCAGCCCTCGCACAGATACGCAGTATTTT.

This chain links TRBV12-3 or TRBV12-4 with TRBJ1-5; 8 bases map to TRBD1. The CDR3 is 13 amino acids. V lost 6 bases, J lost 5 bases, and 3 bases stayed unmatched. The CDR3 is CASSTGGHQPQHF. In nucleotides, the CDR3 is TGTGCCAGCAGCACAGGGGGGCATCAGCCCCAGCATTTT.

This chain links TRBV12-3 or TRBV12-4 with TRBJ2-5; the D gene is possibly TRBD2 (5 bases). Deletions cut 6 bases from V and 1 base from J, with 9 bases between. The CDR3 is 13 amino acids. The CDR3 region is CASSWEFQETQYF. The CDR3 DNA reads as TGTGCCAGCAGCTGGGAGTTCCAAGAGACCCAGTACTTC.

The gene calls are TRBV7-9 and TRBJ2-7, with 8 bases that match TRBD1. V lost 5 bases, J lost 7 bases, and 4 bases stayed unmatched. The CDR3 consists of 12 residues. Per the germline V gene, CDR1 is SEHNR and CDR2 is FQNEAQ (reference sequence). For the CDR3, the DNA is TGTGCCAGCAGCGTACAGGGGGAAGAGCAGTACTTC. Protein: CASSVQGEEQYF. The full variable domain, with the rest looked up from reference TRBV7-9 and TRBJ2-7, is DTGVSQNPRHKITKRGQNVTFRCDPISEHNRLYWYRQTLGQGPEFLTYFQNEAQLEKSRLLSDRFSAERPKGSFSTLEIQRTEQGDSAMYLCASSVQGEEQYFGPGTRLTVT.

The rearrangement uses TRBV6-5 and TRBJ1-1; D is uncertain. CDR3 length: 13 residues. Trimming removed 4 bases at V and 4 bases at J, with 10 bases between. Germline values: CDR1 MNHEY, CDR2 SVGAGI. The CDR3 DNA reads as TGTGCCAGCAGTTTGGGAGGGCTCACTGAAGCTTTCTTT. It translates to CASSLGGLTEAFF.

The CDR3 region has the DNA TGTGCTAGTGGTTTGGTAGAGGTAGGGACCCAGTACTTC. Its protein product is CASGLVEVGTQYF. The J gene is TRBJ2-5, the V gene TRBV12-5; D is ambiguous. Trimming took 0 bases from V and 7 from J, leaving 9 bases between them. The length of the CDR3 is 13 residues. The germline CDR1 and CDR2 sequences are LGHNT and FRNRAP.

This chain connects TRBV12-5 to TRBJ1-3; possible D gene TRBD1, 5 bases. The CDR3 extends over 13 amino acids. Between the trimmed V and J ends, which lost 3 bases and 8 bases, there was a span of 11 bases. Germline V CDR1 and CDR2: LGHNT, FRNRAP. In nucleotides, the CDR3 is TGTGCTAGTGGTTTTCAGGGAGGGGACACCATATATTTT. It codes for CASGFQGGDTIYF.

Only a few counts were recorded for this clone. This chain connects TRBV5-8 to TRBJ1-6, with TRBD1 as a possible D gene (5 bases). The V end lost 0 bases, the J end lost 4 bases, and 11 bases lay between the germline ends. CDR3 length equals 16 residues. CDR1 SGHTS and CDR2 YDEGEE come from the germline V gene. DNA for the CDR3: TGTGCCAGCAGCTTGGTGGGCAGGGTGTATAATTCACCCCTCCACTTT. It is translated as CASSLVGRVYNSPLHF.

This chain uses TRBV6-5 with TRBJ1-2; 8 bases line up with TRBD1. Germline lookup yields CDR1 MNHEY and CDR2 SVGAGI. V was clipped by 4 bases and J by 4 bases; unmatched bases: 5. The CDR3 runs to 14 residues. In DNA form, the CDR3 reads TGTGCCAGCAGTTCGCCGACAGGGGCCTATGGCTACACCTTC. Translating gives CASSSPTGAYGYTF.

This clone turned up a few times. The chain links TRBV27 to TRBJ1-2; TRBD1 is a possible D gene (5 bases). Per the germline V gene, CDR1 is MNHEY and CDR2 is SMNVEV (reference sequence). V was cut by 3 bases and J by 5 bases, with 7 bases left in between. The CDR3 covers 12 residues. In DNA, the CDR3 is TGTGCCAGCAGTTTTGCAGGGTATGGCTACACCTTC. Protein product: CASSFAGYGYTF.

This chain uses TRBV4-1 with TRBJ2-1; the match to TRBD2 covers 12 bases. The CDR3 contains 17 residues. Germline trimming cut 4 bases from V and 9 bases from J; bases unmatched to any gene: 13. Looked up from germline, CDR1 is MGHRA and CDR2 is YSYEKL. The CDR3 here is CASSPTPASGGAAEQFF. The DNA for the CDR3 is TGCGCCAGCAGCCCTACTCCGGCTAGCGGGGGGGCAGCTGAGCAGTTCTTC.

The V gene is TRBV30, the J gene TRBJ1-2; D unresolved. Trimming removed 2 bases from V and 3 bases from J, with 10 bases in between. This CDR3 has 13 residues. Germline loops: CDR1 GTSNPN, CDR2 SVGIG (reference sequence). The chain's CDR3 is CAWSPGNDYGYTF. As DNA, the CDR3 is TGTGCCTGGAGTCCCGGGAACGACTATGGCTACACCTTC.

This chain joins TRBV6-5 and TRBJ1-1; 7 bases match TRBD1. Unmatched junction bases numbered 1, after V lost 6 bases and J lost 0 bases. CDR3 length equals 13 residues. The germline CDR1 and CDR2 sequences are MNHEY and SVGAGI. The CDR3 loop is CASRGQMNTEAFF. The CDR3, as DNA: TGTGCCAGCAGGGGACAGATGAACACTGAAGCTTTCTTT.

The chain has TRBV6-1 and TRBJ1-3; tentative D call: TRBD1 (6 bases). V lost 4 bases and J lost 4, with 17 bases in between. Germline-derived CDR1 and CDR2 are MNHNS and SASEGT. The CDR3 totals 16 residues. The CDR3 here is CASSASFRGLGNTIYF. CDR3 nucleotide sequence: TGTGCCAGCAGTGCCTCCTTCAGGGGTCTGGGAAACACCATATATTTT.

This rearrangement joins TRBV5-6 to TRBJ1-1, with D possibly being TRBD1 (5 bases). Germline lookup yields CDR1 SGHDT and CDR2 YYEEEE. This CDR3 comprises 19 residues. V lost 1 base to trimming and J lost 0 bases, with 22 bases between them. CDR3 in DNA: TGTGCCAGCAGCTTGTCGGCAGGGCGCAACTACTACATGAACACTGAAGCTTTCTTT. As protein: CASSLSAGRNYYMNTEAFF. Based on the CDR3 plus reference TRBV5-6 and TRBJ1-1, the full variable domain is DAGVTQSPTHLIKTRGQQVTLRCSPKSGHDTVSWYQQALGQGPQFIFQYYEEEERQRGNFPDRFSGHQFPNYSSELNVNALLLGDSALYLCASSLSAGRNYYMNTEAFFGQGTRLTVV.

This sequence joins TRBV5-4 and TRBJ2-7; 8 bases align to TRBD1. Trimming removed 3 bases from V and 3 bases from J; junction bases left unmatched: 8. Looked up from germline, CDR1 is SGHNT and CDR2 is YYREEE (reference sequence). CDR3 size: 15 residues. This CDR3 reads CASSSRQGNVYEQYF. The CDR3 DNA reads as TGTGCCAGCAGCTCAAGACAGGGGAATGTCTACGAGCAGTACTTC.

This chain uses TRBV5-1 with TRBJ2-5; TRBD1 agrees at 9 bases. The ends lost 4 bases at V and 2 bases at J; junction bases unmatched: 9. CDR1 is SGHRS and CDR2 is YFSETQ in the germline V gene. There are 16 residues in the CDR3. The CDR3 loop reads CASSLNRQGGQETQYF. CDR3 sequence (DNA): TGCGCCAGCAGCCTCAACCGACAGGGGGGGCAAGAGACCCAGTACTTC.

The gene calls are TRBV7-6 and TRBJ2-6; D uncertain. The germline CDR1 and CDR2 sequences are SGHVS and FNYEAQ. This CDR3 has 15 amino acids. V was shortened by 5 bases and J by 8 bases, with 16 bases between the two germline ends. This chain's CDR3 is CASSLAAMRTNVLTF. The CDR3 DNA reads as TGTGCCAGCAGCCTGGCGGCTATGAGGACCAACGTCCTGACTTTC.

This clone was seen a few times. This chain joins TRBV6-4 and TRBJ1-4; D is possibly TRBD1 (5 bases). Germline V gene data show CDR1 as MRHNA and CDR2 as SNTAGT. Trimming cost V 4 bases and J 0 bases, with 12 bases left between them. This CDR3 comprises 16 residues. As DNA, the CDR3 is TGTGCCAGCAGTGCTGGCAGGGCTGCAACTAATGAAAAACTGTTTTTT. This encodes CASSAGRAATNEKLFF.

V usage is TRBV15 and J usage is TRBJ2-1; D might be TRBD2 (7 bases). Germline V gene sequence: CDR1 LNHNV, CDR2 YYDKDF (reference sequence). CDR3 length: 15 amino acids. V was trimmed by 5 bases and J by 3 bases, leaving 14 bases between them. Here the CDR3 reads CATSSWGGLYNEQFF. The CDR3 region has the DNA TGTGCCACCAGCTCTTGGGGGGGGCTCTACAATGAGCAGTTCTTC.

The rearrangement joins TRBV9 to TRBJ1-2; the match to TRBD1 covers 7 bases. The J segment lost 4 bases and the V segment lost 3 bases, leaving 6 bases of the junction unmatched. The CDR3 length is 14 residues. Per germline, CDR1 SGDLS and CDR2 YYNGEE. The CDR3 nucleotides are TGTGCCAGCAGCGCCTCCGGGACAGCCTATGGCTACACCTTC. It translates to CASSASGTAYGYTF.